Included here is one T cell receptor beta chain sequence, with context. What it binds is unknown. The sample originates from a study of shared clonotypes between healthy human individuals. Overall study results and limits: Owing to a small donor count, the genetic and exposure-history diversity represented was limited. Larger estimated richness was generally seen in naive subsets than in memory subsets.

Several immunoSEQ plates received, in even portions, the genomic DNA of each subset. Repertoires were generated with immunoSEQ multiplex PCR, while TCRdb's copy carries only in-frame clones and drops some. The table includes some 1,400,000 clones, roughly 95% detected once. CDR1 is MNHEY, CDR2 SVGAGI, per germline. With V trimmed by 8 bases and J by 7 bases, 10 bases remained unmatched. This CDR3 comprises 15 residues. The V call is TRBV6-5, the J call TRBJ2-3, with TRBD2 matching 12 bases. The sample consisted of naive CD4+ T cells sorted from blood. Described subset: CD45RA+ positively selected. The clonotype originates from a young man in good health. The CDR3 here is CASSPSGRAANTQYF. CDR3 DNA: TGTGCCAGCTCTCCTAGCGGGAGGGCCGCGAATACGCAGTATTTT.